This is a list of T cell receptor beta chains from one sample in a study of cytomegalovirus exposure and HLA in healthy donors. Measured with immunoSEQ multiplex PCR; TCRdb has only the in-frame clones, and not every one. The sample holds over 150,000 clones, about 86% seen once. The specimen sequenced was PBMCs. The receptor source for this set is a human donor in good health. CDR3s include the opening cysteine and the closing phenylalanine or tryptophan. The D gene is left open where the match is weak. Part of the rows lack a size; the others show once, few, many or a class for expanded clones.

j_call v_call cdr3_length clone_size d_call cdr3_nt cdr3_aa
TRBJ2-4 TRBV27 20 . TRBD1 TGTGCCAGCAGTTCCCCATCCCCAGGGGCGCCTCGACAGGGGAAAAACATTCAGTACTTC CASSSPSPGAPRQGKNIQYF
TRBJ1-4 TRBV18 15 . . TGTGCCAGCTCACCCCCGGGACACCATAATGAAAAACTGTTTTTT CASSPPGHHNEKLFF
TRBJ2-7 TRBV30 12 . . TGTGCCTGGACTTCCGATAGCCACGAGCAGTACTTC CAWTSDSHEQYF
TRBJ2-2 TRBV4-3 17 few . TGCGCCAGCAGCCAAGCACCTCCAGGAGGGAACACCGGGGAGCTGTTTTTT CASSQAPPGGNTGELFF
TRBJ2-1 TRBV6-5 15 . TRBD2 TGTGCCAGCGGATTGACTAGCGGGGGATACAATGAGCAGTTCTTC CASGLTSGGYNEQFF
TRBJ2-1 TRBV11-2 13 . TRBD1 TGTGCCAGCAGCAGCGGACAGGGCAATGAGCAGTTCTTC CASSSGQGNEQFF
TRBJ1-1 TRBV5-1 18 . TRBD1 TGCGCCAGCAGCTTATCCCCCGGGACAGGGTCACCTAACACTGAAGCTTTCTTT CASSLSPGTGSPNTEAFF
TRBJ2-7 TRBV19 16 once TRBD2 TGTGCCAGTAGTATAGTCTGGACTAGCGGATCCTACGAGCAGTACTTC CASSIVWTSGSYEQYF
TRBJ1-1 TRBV5-1 15 . TRBD1 TGCGCCAGCAGCTCCGCTCAGACAGGGCGGCGCGAAGCTTTCTTT CASSSAQTGRREAFF
TRBJ2-1 TRBV2 19 . TRBD2 TGTGCCAGTTCCGACCCCACTAGCGGGAGGGCTCCCGTCGTGGATGAGCAGTTCTTC CASSDPTSGRAPVVDEQFF
TRBJ2-3 TRBV28 13 . . TGTGCCAACTCGGGGGGCGGATGGGATACGCAGTATTTT CANSGGGWDTQYF
TRBJ1-1 TRBV25-1 14 . . TGTGCCAGCAGTGAGCCCGGAGGGAACACTGAAGCTTTCTTT CASSEPGGNTEAFF
TRBJ1-1 TRBV4-2 16 few TRBD1 TGTGCCAGCAGCCCGGGGACAGGGGCCATGAACACTGAAGCTTTCTTT CASSPGTGAMNTEAFF
TRBJ2-2 TRBV4-3 17 many . TGCGCCAGCAGCCCGAGTTGGGCCAGGGGGGACACCGGGGAGCTGTTTTTT CASSPSWARGDTGELFF
TRBJ1-1 TRBV6-1 13 . TRBD1 TGTGCCAGCCTAACGGCAGGGGGTACTGAAGCTTTCTTT CASLTAGGTEAFF
TRBJ1-1 TRBV7-9 12 . . TGTGCCAGCAAACAGCCGAACACTGAAGCTTTCTTT CASKQPNTEAFF
TRBJ2-7 TRBV27 16 . TRBD2 TGTGCCAGCAGTTTAGTGCTGGCGGGGGGGCCGAGGGAGCAGTACTTC CASSLVLAGGPREQYF
TRBJ2-1 TRBV29-1 13 . . TGCAGCCCTTATAAGAGTTCCTACAATGAGCAGTTCTTC CSPYKSSYNEQFF
TRBJ1-1 TRBV6-6 12 . . TGTGCCAGCAGTCCTGGCAACACTGAAGCTTTCTTT CASSPGNTEAFF
TRBJ2-5 TRBV27 14 . TRBD2 TGTGCCAGCAGTCCTGGGACTAGCGGTGAGACCCAGTACTTC CASSPGTSGETQYF
TRBJ2-1 TRBV11-2 17 . TRBD2 TGTGCCAGCAGCTTAGAGGGACTAGCGGGGTCGGGGAATGAGCAGTTCTTC CASSLEGLAGSGNEQFF
TRBJ2-7 TRBV5-1 14 . TRBD1 TGCGCCAGCAGCGCCGGGACAGGGATCTACGAGCAGTACTTC CASSAGTGIYEQYF
TRBJ2-7 TRBV6-1 14 once . TGTGCCAGCAGAGGACAGTACGGTCCCTACGAGCAGTACTTC CASRGQYGPYEQYF
TRBJ1-2 TRBV5-8 20 . . TGTGCCAGCAGCGCGACCTCCGGGGGTAGATCTTCTACGCCCAACTATGGCTACACCTTC CASSATSGGRSSTPNYGYTF
TRBJ2-7 TRBV30 13 . . TGTGCCTGGAGTGGGTCGACTAGTTACGAGCAGTACTTC CAWSGSTSYEQYF
TRBJ2-5 TRBV6-1 14 . TRBD2 TGTGCCAGCAGTGAGGGGGGGACGAGGGAGACCCAGTACTTC CASSEGGTRETQYF
TRBJ2-3 TRBV5-4 12 . . TGTGCCAGCAGCTCACCAGCAGATACGCAGTATTTT CASSSPADTQYF
TRBJ2-7 TRBV6-5 15 . . TGTGCCAGCAGTTCACCGACAGGAAACACCTACGAGCAGTACTTC CASSSPTGNTYEQYF
TRBJ2-2 TRBV5-5 15 few TRBD1 TGTGCCAGCAGCCCGGGACAGGGGTTCTCTGGGGAGCTGTTTTTT CASSPGQGFSGELFF
TRBJ1-2 TRBV15 13 . TRBD1 TGTGCCACCAAACGACAGGGTGGCTATGGCTACACCTTC CATKRQGGYGYTF
TRBJ2-7 TRBV6-5 15 . TRBD1 TGTGCCAGCAGTAAACGAGAGACAGGGGCCTACGAGCAGTACTTC CASSKRETGAYEQYF
TRBJ2-7 TRBV5-4 15 . TRBD2 TGTGCCAGCAGCTGGGGACTAGCGCTCTCCTACGAGCAGTACTTC CASSWGLALSYEQYF
TRBJ2-1 TRBV6-5 15 . . TGTGCCAGCAGCTTCGACAGAAGCTCCTACAATGAGCAGTTCTTC CASSFDRSSYNEQFF
TRBJ2-7 TRBV27 16 . TRBD2 TGTGCCAGCAGTTTAAACGCGGGAGGGCCGAGCTACGAGCAGTACTTC CASSLNAGGPSYEQYF
TRBJ2-2 TRBV5-1 16 . . TGCGCCAGCAGCTTGTACCGGACTACGAACACCGGGGAGCTGTTTTTT CASSLYRTTNTGELFF
TRBJ2-7 TRBV2 14 few TRBD2 TGTGCCAGCAGTGAAGCGCTAGGAGCGGGGGCGCAGTACTTC CASSEALGAGAQYF
TRBJ2-6 TRBV18 20 . TRBD2 TGTGCCAGCTCACCATGGACTAGCGGGACCTTTGGGTCCGGGGCCAACGTCCTGACTTTC CASSPWTSGTFGSGANVLTF
TRBJ2-3 TRBV30 15 . TRBD2 TGTGCCTGGAGTGTGGGCGGGAGAACGGCAGATACGCAGTATTTT CAWSVGGRTADTQYF
TRBJ2-4 TRBV5-4 16 once TRBD1 TGTGCCAGCAGCCCTGGACAGGGTCGGTCCAAAAACATTCAGTACTTC CASSPGQGRSKNIQYF
TRBJ2-7 TRBV5-4 15 . TRBD1 TGTGCCAGCAGCCCTTATGGGACAGGGGGCTACGAGCAGTACTTC CASSPYGTGGYEQYF
TRBJ1-2 TRBV9 15 . . TGTGCCAGCAGCCCTACCGACAGTACATACTATGGCTACACCTTC CASSPTDSTYYGYTF
TRBJ2-2 TRBV6-5 12 . . TGTGCCAGCAGTATACTCGCCGGGGAGCTGTTTTTT CASSILAGELFF
TRBJ1-1 TRBV29-1 13 . . TGCAGCGTTCACCGTTCGTTCGGGGGGCAAGCTTTCTTT CSVHRSFGGQAFF
TRBJ1-2 TRBV29-1 12 . . TGCAGCGTGGGAGGGATGAACTATGGCTACACCTTC CSVGGMNYGYTF
TRBJ2-7 TRBV14 13 . TRBD1 TGTGCCAGCAGGGGGACAGGGGAATACGAGCAGTACTTC CASRGTGEYEQYF
TRBJ1-5 TRBV19 15 . . TGTGCCAGTAGTATTTGGCAGGGAAGGAATCAGCCCCAGCATTTT CASSIWQGRNQPQHF
TRBJ1-1 TRBV28 10 . . TGTGCCAGCAGTTCCTATGAAGCTTTCTTT CASSSYEAFF
TRBJ2-5 TRBV5-1 14 . TRBD1 TGCGCCAGCAGCTTGGAGGACAGGGCAGAGACCCAGTACTTC CASSLEDRAETQYF
TRBJ1-1 TRBV5-1 13 . . TGCGCCAGCAGCACGCAGGGAAACACTGAAGCTTTCTTT CASSTQGNTEAFF
TRBJ1-1 TRBV18 13 . TRBD1 TGTGCCAGCTCACAGGGGACAGACCGTGAAGCTTTCTTT CASSQGTDREAFF
TRBJ1-3 TRBV15 14 . . TGTGCCACCAGCCCTAATTTCGCTGGAAACACCATATATTTT CATSPNFAGNTIYF
TRBJ2-3 TRBV29-1 14 . . TGCAGTTCATCCTTTGGACCAGGGACAGATACGCAGTATTTT CSSSFGPGTDTQYF
TRBJ2-1 TRBV15 14 . TRBD1 TGTGCCACCGAGAGATCCGGGACAGGGCATGAGCAGTTCTTC CATERSGTGHEQFF
TRBJ1-2 TRBV7-9 15 . . TGTGCCAGCAGCTCGTCTGAGAGCGGATGGCACGGCTACACCTTC CASSSSESGWHGYTF
TRBJ2-1 TRBV5-6 15 . TRBD2 TGTGCCAGCAGCAGGGAACGGGGGGTCAACAATGAGCAGTTCTTC CASSRERGVNNEQFF
TRBJ1-2 TRBV7-2 14 . TRBD1 TGTGCCAGCAGCACGGGACAGGACTTTTATGGCTACACCTTC CASSTGQDFYGYTF
TRBJ1-2 TRBV7-3 13 . . TGTGCCAGCAGCCCCGGCGGCCCAGGGGGCTACACCTTC CASSPGGPGGYTF